This TCR beta chain stems from a study of cytomegalovirus exposure and HLA in healthy donors. Germline values: CDR1 SGHDT, CDR2 YYEEEE. V lost 4 bases and J lost 5; bases outside the gene matches: 9. The CDR3 consists of 15 residues. Primers for the PCR totalled 60 Vbeta and 13 Jbeta. TCRdb's copy holds only in-frame clones and misses some; the assay was immunoSEQ multiplex PCR. In the table there are approximately 90,000 clones, 7.6% of which are singletons. Study conclusions and caveats: Most TCR beta V segments were productive about 87% or about 30% of the time in an earlier analysis. A likely sequencing artifact accounted for one observed cluster of highly shared sequence variants.

As for this clone: Its matching antigen is unknown.

The V and J genes are TRBV5-6 and TRBJ1-5, with 7 bases matching TRBD1. Sequencing used PBMCs. This sequence was found in a man aged 50 or older in good health and CMV-seronegative. CDR3 amino acids: CASSTNPGQHQPQHF. In nucleotides, the CDR3 is TGTGCCAGCAGCACAAACCCGGGACAGCATCAGCCCCAGCATTTT.